The present T cell receptor beta chain was sequenced within a study of T cells in narcolepsy. Libraries were prepared by immunoSEQ multiplex PCR; TCRdb keeps only in-frame clonotypes and omits some of them. The data contain 24,000 or so clones, roughly 86% of them singletons. The study's findings and limits: Comparing one patient's CSF and blood CD4+ clonotypes highlighted HCRT- and TRIB2-specific autoreactive clonotypes. Healthy controls reportedly lacked the autoreactive clonotypes serially found in patients' blood. In some patient and control memory CD4+ samples, autoreactive clones were absent.

Notes on this clone: Its antigen is not identified.

Input material: CD45RA- memory CD4+ T cells from PBMCs. The TCR comes from a human donor with narcolepsy.

The CDR3 sequence: CASGWPGWATQPQHF. The CDR3 region has the DNA TGTGCTAGTGGTTGGCCAGGCTGGGCCACCCAGCCCCAGCATTTT. The genes are TRBV12-5 and TRBJ1-5; D gene ambiguous. The CDR3 length is 15 residues. Germline V gene sequence: CDR1 LGHNT, CDR2 FRNRAP. V was clipped by 4 bases and J by 7 bases, with 17 bases between them.